The 5 T cell receptor beta chains below all came from one sample that was sequenced in a study of shared clonotypes between healthy human individuals. TCRdb's copy holds only in-frame clones and misses some; the assay was immunoSEQ multiplex PCR. The sample contains 850,000 to 1,200,000 clones, more than 60% of which appear only once. The specimen sequenced was memory CD4+ T cells sorted from blood. Stated subset: CD45RA-negative fraction. All receptors derive from a man between 18 and 35 years old in good health.

The V and J genes are TRBV15 and TRBJ1-4; no clear D gene. Between the trimmed V and J ends, which lost 1 base and 5 bases, there was a span of 5 bases. This CDR3 comprises 13 residues. The germline gives CDR1 LNHNV, CDR2 YYDKDF (reference sequence). The CDR3, as DNA: TGTGCCACCAGCAGAGGGTTAAATGAAAAACTGTTTTTT. As protein: CATSRGLNEKLFF.

This clone was seen a few times. This chain joins TRBV11-1 and TRBJ2-7; D not certain. In germline, CDR1 is SGHAT, CDR2 FQDESV (reference sequence). The CDR3 has 14 residues. V was clipped by 1 base and J by 12 bases, with 19 bases between them. CDR3 residues: CASSLGHRTSSPYF. CDR3 nucleotide sequence: TGTGCCAGCAGCTTAGGGCACCGAACCTCGAGTCCGTACTTC.

This rearrangement joins TRBV28 to TRBJ1-3; TRBD1 matches at 10 bases. V gave up 2 bases and J gave up 2 bases; unmatched junction bases: 0. CDR3 length equals 15 residues. Germline CDR1 and CDR2: MDHEN and SYDVKM. CDR3 residues: CASSLGQGAGNTIYF. The CDR3 bases are TGTGCCAGCAGTTTAGGACAGGGGGCTGGAAACACCATATATTTT. The variable domain in full, with the rest retrieved from reference TRBV28 and TRBJ1-3, is DVKVTQSSRYLVKRTGEKVFLECVQDMDHENMFWYRQDPGLGLRLIYFSYDVKMKEKGDIPEGYSVSREKKERFSLILESASTNQTSMYLCASSLGQGAGNTIYFGEGSWLTVV.

This chain uses TRBV19 with TRBJ2-3, with D unclear. CDR1 and CDR2 (germline): LNHDA, SQIVND (reference sequence). V lost 6 bases and J lost 4, with 5 bases in between. CDR3 length: 11 amino acids. The CDR3 DNA reads TGTGCCAGTAGCTCCTCAGATACGCAGTATTTT. Protein: CASSSSDTQYF.

The chain recombines TRBV7-6 with TRBJ2-3; 7 nucleotides align to TRBD2. CDR1 and CDR2 (germline): SGHVS, FNYEAQ. J gave up 7 bases and V 1 base, and 11 bases lay outside the gene matches. The CDR3 extends over 16 amino acids. As DNA, the CDR3 is TGTGCCAGCAGCTTAGGGCAGGCGGGAGTGGGAAATACGCAGTATTTT. Translated: CASSLGQAGVGNTQYF.